The 9 T cell receptor beta chains given below trace back to one sample, sequenced in a study of T-cell reconstitution after alpha-beta-depleted transplantation in children. A TCRbeta library incorporating unique molecular identifiers was prepared. One entry per CDR3 protein results from TCRdb running MiXCR on the PCR reads. Among about 540,000 distinct CDR3 sequences listed, about a sixth were seen once. The sample here was PBMCs from the stem cell graft donor, taken from the stem cell graft. All receptors come from a human donor who donated a stem cell graft to a child with acute lymphoblastic leukemia.

The chain joins TRBV12-3 or TRBV12-4 to TRBJ2-1; the D is unclear. Trimming took 8 bases from V and 9 from J, leaving 14 bases between them. The CDR3 covers 12 residues. For the CDR3, the DNA is TGTGCCAGCTCGCCCCCGGGCTTTGAGCAGTTCTTC. Translated: CASSPPGFEQFF.

The J gene is TRBJ1-5, the V gene TRBV27; 9 bases are shared with TRBD1. The trim removed 5 bases at V and 3 bases at J, leaving 5 bases unmatched. Germline V CDR1 and CDR2: MNHEY, SMNVEV (reference sequence). CDR3 length: 15 residues. CDR3 loop: CASSGQGRANQPQHF. The CDR3 region has the DNA TGTGCCAGCAGTGGACAGGGGAGGGCCAATCAGCCCCAGCATTTT.

The rearrangement joins TRBV12-3 or TRBV12-4 to TRBJ1-1; D not resolved. CDR3 length: 12 amino acids. Trimming took off 3 bases at V and 11 bases at J, with 13 bases between the two ends. The CDR3 region is CASSLGGRRAFF. The CDR3 DNA reads as TGTGCCAGCAGTTTGGGCGGGCGTAGGGCTTTCTTT.

The chain has TRBV12-3 or TRBV12-4 and TRBJ2-3; 8 bases agree with TRBD2. After removal of 3 bases from V and 6 bases from J, the junction contained 11 bases not matched to a gene. The CDR3 spans 16 residues. The CDR3: CASSFVWTSPRDTQYF. In DNA, the CDR3 is TGTGCCAGCAGTTTCGTTTGGACTAGCCCCCGGGATACGCAGTATTTT.

The chain has TRBV7-9 and TRBJ2-7; D gene unclear. Germline assignment: CDR1 SEHNR and CDR2 FQNEAQ (reference sequence). V was clipped by 4 bases and J by 7 bases, with 8 bases between them. The CDR3 extends over 11 amino acids. The CDR3, as DNA: TGTGCCAGCAGCTCCGCTCAGGAGCAGTACTTC. Encoded protein: CASSSAQEQYF.

As regards this clonotype: One junction end disagrees with the germline gene, perhaps due to a read error. This sequence joins TRBV20-1 and TRBJ2-7, with 7 bases identical to TRBD2. CDR1 DFQATT and CDR2 SNEGSKA come from the germline V gene (reference sequence). The CDR3 consists of 12 residues. CDR3 sequence reads: CPAGAGIYEQYF. The CDR3 nucleotides are TGTCCTGCCGGAGCGGGGATCTACGAGCAGTACTTC.

The V and J genes are TRBV2 and TRBJ1-1; 7 nucleotides match TRBD1. Germline-derived CDR1 and CDR2 are SNHLY and FYNNEI. Germline trimming cut 7 bases from V and 6 bases from J; bases unmatched to any gene: 8. The CDR3 is made up of 13 amino acids. CDR3 amino acids: CASTDRDSPEAFF. The CDR3 DNA sequence: TGTGCCAGCACAGACAGGGATTCCCCTGAAGCTTTCTTT.

The sample holds a few counts of this clonotype. V and J are TRBV20-1 and TRBJ2-7; D is tentatively TRBD1 or TRBD2 (5 bases each). Germline V gene sequence: CDR1 DFQATT, CDR2 SNEGSKA (reference sequence). The ends were cut back, 3 bases at V and 6 bases at J, with 12 bases in the middle. CDR3 length: 12 amino acids. The CDR3 reads CSASAPGGEQYF. For the CDR3, the DNA is TGCAGTGCTAGTGCGCCTGGGGGCGAGCAGTACTTC.

The rearrangement joins TRBV29-1 to TRBJ2-7; TRBD2 matches 7 bases. Germline CDR1 reads SQVTM; CDR2 reads ANQGSEA. V lost 0 bases and J lost 0; bases outside the gene matches: 5. The CDR3 runs 15 residues. The CDR3 loop reads CSVEETSWSSYEQYF. For the CDR3, the DNA is TGCAGCGTTGAAGAGACTAGCTGGAGCTCCTACGAGCAGTACTTC.